The T cell receptor (beta chain) under discussion was sequenced for a study of blood T cell repertoires in COVID-19 (dated by TCRdb to the early 2020s). Concerning the study at large: Samples covering the acute and convalescent phases of COVID-19 were provided by collaborators in the United States, Italy and Spain. The material from the prospective study consisted of cDNA or gDNA derived from T cells, B-cell-depleted T cells, or PBMCs. Subjects who had been exposed to COVID-19, were actively infected with it, or had recovered from it provided the deeply sampled blood TCRbeta repertoires that made up the dataset. A freely available public database, intended as a resource for researchers studying the immune response to SARS-CoV-2, is where the repertoires were released. The samples were drawn from the first 160 participants of the ongoing ImmuneRACE study and from 1,254 subjects provided by 6 global collaborators. Nearly every sample came with metadata listing a de-identified subject ID, COVID-19 status, age in years and sex. HLA class I and class II types, where available, came from metadata supplied by the sample provider rather than from assay-based typing. Broad study findings and their caveats: The quantity of clinical and demographic metadata differed by source and by participant and was supplied without curation.

TCRbeta CDR3 regions were amplified from genomic DNA using the immunoSEQ Assay, a bias-controlled multiplex PCR. In the authors' own workflow: The number of nucleated cells in each sample was estimated by amplification of reference gene primers within the assay. To quantify the absolute abundance of each unique TCRbeta CDR3 rearrangement, sequence reads were collapsed and filtered. For each sample, productive Simpson clonality was calculated as the square root of Simpson's diversity index across productive rearrangements. TCRdb limited this immuneACCESS table to in-frame rearrangements with V and J called. A share of clones is missing; checked studies link under half to unresolved V genes, and the rest is unexplained. V and J calls and clone size are as listed in that table; D and trimming were resolved from the DNA. A total of over 95,000 clones appear in this sample, 90% of them only once. Of the sample, 4% to 5.5% falls within the top ten clones.

Of note for this clone: Its antigen target is currently unknown. No base qualities exist here, and no much larger clone lies one base off it.

The cysteine opens and the phenylalanine closes a CDR3 of 14 amino acids. The DNA shown is the 42-base CDR3, in frame from base 1. V is shortened by 3 bases, J by 6 bases, and the region joining them spans 15 bases. CDR1 and CDR2, per the germline V gene, are SNHLY and FYNNEI. The collaborating institutions used their own protocols to collect whole blood in K2EDTA tubes. Collaborator samples were shipped for TCRbeta analysis as frozen whole blood, isolated PBMCs, or DNA extracted from either sample type. The sequencing input was peripheral blood. Here the chain combines TRBV2 and TRBJ2-7, with a weak D call of TRBD1 (5 bases match). The TCR was taken from a woman between 45 and 65 years old with acute or convalescent COVID-19. The DNA sequence is given as TGTGCCAGCAGTGACCAGGGCGCCGCCATCGAGCAGTACTTC. It encodes CASSDQGAAIEQYF.